The 22 T cell receptor beta chains given below trace back to one sample, sequenced in a study of blood T cell repertoires in COVID-19 (dated by TCRdb to about 2020). The library was made by the immunoSEQ multiplex PCR assay. This immuneACCESS table, as held by TCRdb, lists in-frame sequences with V and J called but not all clones. Of the missing ones, under half trace to an unresolved V gene in checked studies; the others have no known cause. In this sample the table shows around 250,000 clones, 80% to 90% of which occur a single time. The ten largest clones add up to 1.5% to 2% of the sample. Sequenced: PBMCs or T cells enriched from blood (not recorded which). Source of these receptors: a woman aged 50 to 60 who had recovered from COVID-19.

The chain is built from TRBV27 and TRBJ2-7, with 11 bases aligning to TRBD2. The V and J ends lost 4 bases and 2 bases, in that order; junction bases with no gene match: 4. The CDR3 contains 15 residues. Germline V gene sequence: CDR1 MNHEY, CDR2 SMNVEV (reference sequence). The CDR3 loop is CASSSIAGGPYEQYF. Written as DNA, the CDR3 is TGTGCCAGCAGTTCTATAGCGGGAGGGCCCTACGAGCAGTACTTC.

The gene calls are TRBV28 and TRBJ2-1; no firm D call. The V gene lost 4 bases and the J gene lost 12 bases, with 16 bases spanning the gap. There are 13 residues in the CDR3. Per germline, CDR1 MDHEN and CDR2 SYDVKM. The CDR3 nucleotides read TGTGCCAGCAGTTCTCTTCGAAGACTCTCGCAGTTCTTC. Its protein is CASSSLRRLSQFF.

The chain is built from TRBV6-1 and TRBJ2-7; 14 bases match TRBD2. The CDR3 covers 17 residues. Germline trimming cut 4 bases from V and 4 bases from J; bases unmatched to any gene: 9. The germline gives CDR1 MNHNS, CDR2 SASEGT. The CDR3 region is CASSVPLGLAGEYEQYF. The CDR3, as DNA: TGTGCCAGCAGTGTGCCGCTGGGACTAGCGGGAGAATACGAGCAGTACTTC.

The V gene is TRBV6-5, the J gene TRBJ1-2; D is ambiguous. Germline CDR1 MNHEY, CDR2 SVGAGI. The CDR3 is 15 residues long. V dropped 2 bases and J dropped 2 bases, with 12 bases sitting between them. The CDR3 DNA reads as TGTGCCAGCAGTTACAGGTGGCAGGCCAACTATGGCTACACCTTC. The encoded protein is CASSYRWQANYGYTF.

The V gene is TRBV18, the J gene TRBJ1-3; D gene unclear. V was shortened by 3 bases and J by 8 bases, with 14 bases between the two germline ends. The CDR3 is 14 residues long. Germline lookup yields CDR1 KGHSH and CDR2 LQKENI. The CDR3 DNA follows: TGTGCCAGCTCACCGGCGCCCGAGGCTGACACCATATATTTT. Protein sequence: CASSPAPEADTIYF.

The chain couples TRBV27 to TRBJ2-3; D is possibly TRBD2 (6 bases). This CDR3 comprises 19 residues. Germline lookup yields CDR1 MNHEY and CDR2 SMNVEV (reference sequence). Trimming cost V 5 bases and J 5 bases, with 29 bases left between them. The CDR3 DNA is TGTGCCAGCAGTCCACTGCGCATACCAACTAGCCGGGGCAAAGATACGCAGTATTTT. Translation gives CASSPLRIPTSRGKDTQYF.

This rearrangement joins TRBV2 to TRBJ2-3, with D possibly being TRBD1 (5 bases). CDR1 and CDR2 (germline): SNHLY, FYNNEI. CDR3 length equals 12 residues. V lost 3 bases, J lost 6 bases, and 7 bases lay in between. The CDR3 DNA reads as TGTGCCAGCAGTGACAGGGCGGATACGCAGTATTTT. Its translation: CASSDRADTQYF. Complete variable domain (other parts from reference TRBV2 and TRBJ2-3): EPEVTQTPSHQVTQMGQEVILRCVPISNHLYFYWYRQILGQKVEFLVSFYNNEISEKSEIFDDQFSVERPDGSNFTLKIRSTKLEDSAMYFCASSDRADTQYFGPGTRLTVL.

This clone was counted a few times. V and J are TRBV5-3 and TRBJ1-1, with D possibly matching TRBD1 (5 bases). TRBV5-3 is an ORF, and what it does is uncertain. With 6 bases removed from V and 1 base from J, the gap between germline ends came to 16 bases. CDR3 length equals 15 residues. Written as DNA, the CDR3 is TGTGCCAGAACGATCGGATTAGGGGAGAACACTGAAGCTTTCTTT. Its translation is CARTIGLGENTEAFF.

The genes are TRBV28 and TRBJ2-2; a possible D gene is TRBD2 (5 bases). The CDR3 extends over 14 amino acids. In germline, CDR1 is MDHEN, CDR2 SYDVKM. V shed 4 bases and J shed 7 bases, with 13 bases lying between them. The CDR3: CASSSSRRDGELFF. In DNA, the CDR3 is TGTGCCAGCAGTTCCTCTCGACGGGACGGGGAGCTGTTTTTT.

The rearrangement links TRBV28 to TRBJ2-2; 7 bases fit TRBD1. V shed 10 bases, J shed 3 bases, and the junction held 11 bases outside the gene matches. CDR1 MDHEN and CDR2 SYDVKM come from the germline V gene. The CDR3 has 15 amino acids. The CDR3 DNA reads TGTGCCACCGCTCCCGGGACAGCTTACACCGGGGAGCTGTTTTTT. It codes for CATAPGTAYTGELFF.

This clone was seen just once. The chain couples TRBV10-3 to TRBJ1-2; 8 bases map to TRBD1. J lost 7 bases, V lost 6 bases, and 10 bases had no gene match. The CDR3 runs 14 residues. Germline V gene data show CDR1 as ENHRY and CDR2 as SYGVKD. The CDR3 loop is CAISPTQGASGYTF. The CDR3 region has the DNA TGTGCCATCAGCCCGACCCAGGGGGCAAGTGGCTACACCTTC.

V is TRBV28 and J is TRBJ1-2, with D possibly TRBD1 on 5 matching bases. Germline CDR1 and CDR2: MDHEN and SYDVKM. Between the trimmed V and J ends, which lost 7 bases and 1 base, there was a span of 19 bases. This CDR3 spans 16 amino acids. The CDR3 here is CASTSSVAGINYGYTF. The CDR3 bases are TGTGCCAGCACCTCCTCGGTGGCAGGGATTAACTATGGCTACACCTTC.

This chain connects TRBV19 to TRBJ1-2, with 10 positions matching TRBD1. The CDR3 runs to 15 residues. CDR1 and CDR2 (germline): LNHDA, SQIVND (reference sequence). Unmatched junction bases numbered 9, after V lost 5 bases and J lost 6 bases. The CDR3 nucleotides read TGTGCCAGTAGTCAGATCGACAGGGGGCGAAATGGCTACACCTTC. Translated, it gives CASSQIDRGRNGYTF.

V is TRBV2 and J is TRBJ1-2; D not resolved. Trimming pared 3 bases from V and 7 bases from J, leaving 15 bases between. This CDR3 has 14 amino acids. Germline V gives CDR1 SNHLY, CDR2 FYNNEI. The CDR3 nucleotides are TGTGCCAGCAGTGACGGATGGGAGGGTGCTGGCTACACCTTC. Amino acids: CASSDGWEGAGYTF.

CDR3 nucleotide sequence: TGCGCCAGCAGCCTCCGGGACAGCTACTCCTACGAGCAGTACTTC. Its translation is CASSLRDSYSYEQYF. The rearrangement links TRBV4-1 to TRBJ2-7; 7 bases are shared with TRBD1. The germline V gene encodes CDR1 MGHRA and CDR2 YSYEKL. The length of the CDR3 is 15 residues. The V and J ends lost 4 bases and 0 bases, in that order; junction bases with no gene match: 6.

The rearrangement links TRBV9 to TRBJ1-4, with 11 bases fitting TRBD1. The germline V gene encodes CDR1 SGDLS and CDR2 YYNGEE. The CDR3 has 17 amino acids. Germline trimming cut 3 bases from V and 10 bases from J; bases unmatched to any gene: 14. The CDR3 DNA reads TGTGCCAGCAGCGCCTACGCCGGACAGGGGGCGATTGGAAAACTGTTTTTT. Translated, it gives CASSAYAGQGAIGKLFF.

The V call is TRBV18, the J call TRBJ2-7; D is ambiguous. Germline-derived CDR1 and CDR2 are KGHSH and LQKENI. The CDR3 consists of 12 residues. V was clipped by 0 bases and J by 6 bases, with 6 bases between them. CDR3 bases: TGTGCCAGCTCACCACCGAAGCGCGAGCAGTACTTC. It codes for CASSPPKREQYF.

The chain links TRBV14 to TRBJ2-3, with D possibly TRBD2 on 6 matching bases. The germline V gene encodes CDR1 SGHDN and CDR2 FVKESK. Trimming removed 3 bases from V and 4 bases from J, with 17 bases in between. CDR3 size: 16 residues. The DNA for the CDR3 is TGTGCCAGCAGCCAGAATACGGGAGATTGGGCAGATACGCAGTATTTT. Translated, it gives CASSQNTGDWADTQYF.

V usage is TRBV2 and J usage is TRBJ2-5, with TRBD2 identical over 10 bases. The CDR3 is 14 residues long. Germline CDR1 and CDR2: SNHLY and FYNNEI. V lost 5 bases and J lost 4; bases outside the gene matches: 4. The CDR3 sequence: CASSTRTSGETQYF. The CDR3 region has the DNA TGTGCCAGCAGTACCCGGACTAGCGGAGAGACCCAGTACTTC. Full variable domain (remainder filled in from reference TRBV2 and TRBJ2-5): EPEVTQTPSHQVTQMGQEVILRCVPISNHLYFYWYRQILGQKVEFLVSFYNNEISEKSEIFDDQFSVERPDGSNFTLKIRSTKLEDSAMYFCASSTRTSGETQYFGPGTRLLVL.

CDR3 DNA: TGTGCCAGCAGCCCGTGGACAGGCCGGGAGACCCAGTACTTC. Residues: CASSPWTGRETQYF. This chain uses TRBV11-2 with TRBJ2-5, with TRBD1 matching over 7 bases. The CDR3 is 14 amino acids. V trimming: 5 bases; J trimming: 5 bases; junction bases outside the gene matches: 8. Germline V gene lookup returns CDR1 SGHAT and CDR2 FQNNGV. The variable domain in full, completed from reference TRBV11-2 and TRBJ2-5, reads EAGVAQSPRYKIIEKRQSVAFWCNPISGHATLYWYQQILGQGPKLLIQFQNNGVVDDSQLPKDRFSAERLKGVDSTLKIQPAKLEDSAVYLCASSPWTGRETQYFGPGTRLLVL.

This chain uses TRBV10-3 with TRBJ2-1; tentatively, D is TRBD1 (8 bases). This CDR3 has 13 residues. In germline, CDR1 is ENHRY, CDR2 SYGVKD. The V and J ends lost 4 bases and 8 bases respectively, with 12 bases between them. Here the CDR3 reads CAISGTGGDEQFF. The CDR3 bases are TGTGCCATCAGTGGCACAGGGGGGGATGAGCAGTTCTTC.

The chain is built from TRBV24-1 and TRBJ1-1; D uncertain. This CDR3 comprises 12 residues. Germline V gene sequence: CDR1 KGHDR, CDR2 SFDVKD. V was shortened by 0 bases and J by 7 bases, with 5 bases between the two germline ends. DNA of the CDR3: TGTGCCACCAGTGATTTGGGCAGTGAAGCTTTCTTT. It is translated as CATSDLGSEAFF.